Below, 10 T cell receptor beta chains from the same sample are listed, as sequenced in a study of blood T cell repertoires in COVID-19. Method: immunoSEQ multiplex PCR; TCRdb's copy keeps in-frame clones and lacks some. The top ten clones hold about 6.6% of a sample with fewer than 250,000 clones, 70% to 90% of them seen once. What was sequenced was peripheral blood. The source is a woman in her thirties or forties who had recovered from COVID-19.

The chain has TRBV7-2 and TRBJ1-5; possibly TRBD1 for D (5 bases). The length of the CDR3 is 14 residues. Between the trimmed V and J ends, which lost 4 bases and 0 bases, there was a span of 7 bases. CDR1 SGHTA and CDR2 FQGNSA come from the germline V gene. Written as DNA, the CDR3 is TGTGCCAGCAGCTCAGGGATTAGCAATCAGCCCCAGCATTTT. It is translated as CASSSGISNQPQHF.

The gene calls are TRBV2 and TRBJ1-2, with D possibly being TRBD1 (6 bases). Germline values: CDR1 SNHLY, CDR2 FYNNEI. With 6 bases removed from V and 6 bases from J, the gap between germline ends came to 14 bases. This CDR3 is 13 amino acids long. The CDR3 region is CASSAAGVDGYTF. The CDR3 nucleotides are TGTGCCAGCAGCGCGGCAGGGGTTGATGGCTACACCTTC.

The V gene is TRBV9, the J gene TRBJ2-3; D possibly corresponds to TRBD1 (5 bases). The CDR3 has 17 amino acids. Per germline, CDR1 SGDLS and CDR2 YYNGEE. The V end was cut by 0 bases, the J end by 3 bases, with 17 bases between. DNA of the CDR3: TGTGCCAGCAGCGTAGTGTCAGGGATTGTTACTACAGATACGCAGTATTTT. It translates to CASSVVSGIVTTDTQYF.

This clone was seen a single time. The chain is built from TRBV28 and TRBJ1-2, with D maybe TRBD1 (6 bases). Trimming stripped 4 bases from V and 0 bases from J, with 18 bases between. Germline V gene data show CDR1 as MDHEN and CDR2 as SYDVKM. This CDR3 is 17 amino acids long. CDR3 amino acids: CASSWPGHQLANYGYTF. Written as DNA, the CDR3 is TGTGCCAGCAGTTGGCCGGGACACCAATTAGCTAACTATGGCTACACCTTC.

This chain joins TRBV28 and TRBJ2-1; D is undetermined. The CDR3 is made up of 16 amino acids. Germline V gene data show CDR1 as MDHEN and CDR2 as SYDVKM. Trimming shortened V by 2 bases and J by 5 bases, and 16 bases separated the two germline ends. Written as DNA, the CDR3 is TGTGCCAGCAGTTTAGTTTACGGGTTGGTTAACAATGAGCAGTTCTTC. This sequence encodes CASSLVYGLVNNEQFF.

CDR3 coding DNA: TGTGCCAGTAGTACCGACCAGGGGGCTGTTGAGCGGGCAGATACGCAGTATTTT. It yields the protein CASSTDQGAVERADTQYF. The rearrangement joins TRBV19 to TRBJ2-3, with 8 bases matching TRBD1. The ends lost 4 bases at V and 4 bases at J; junction bases unmatched: 16. Germline assignment: CDR1 LNHDA and CDR2 SQIVND (reference sequence). The CDR3 is made up of 18 amino acids.

The chain's CDR3 is CASSQPGQCLTGNTIYF. As DNA, the CDR3 is TGCGCCAGCAGTCAACCGGGACAGTGTTTAACTGGAAACACCATATATTTT. The rearrangement uses TRBV23-1 and TRBJ1-3, with 7 nucleotides matching TRBD1. TRBV23-1 falls under the ORF class, with uncertain function. The CDR3 has 17 residues. V was clipped by 2 bases and J by 2 bases; unmatched bases: 9.

The V and J genes are TRBV7-6 and TRBJ2-5, with 8 bases fitting TRBD2. CDR3 length: 16 amino acids. Losses at the gene ends were 3 bases for V and 4 bases for J; bases not matched to a gene: 10. Germline CDR1 and CDR2: SGHVS and FNYEAQ. CDR3 in amino acids: CASSFEAGVPRETQYF. CDR3 DNA: TGTGCCAGCAGCTTCGAAGCGGGAGTCCCCCGAGAGACCCAGTACTTC.

This clone appeared a few times. V and J are TRBV5-5 and TRBJ1-5, with 9 positions matching TRBD1. V was pared by 2 bases and J by 6 bases, with 3 bases of the junction left unmatched. The length of the CDR3 is 14 residues. Germline V gene data show CDR1 as SGHKS and CDR2 as YYEKEE (reference sequence). CDR3 sequence (DNA): TGTGCCAGCAGCTTTACAGGGGGCGGTCAGCCCCAGCATTTT. The encoded protein is CASSFTGGGQPQHF.

The chain couples TRBV9 to TRBJ2-7; a weak D match, TRBD1 (6 bases). Trimming removed 2 bases at V and 4 bases at J, with 16 bases between. Germline CDR1 reads SGDLS; CDR2 reads YYNGEE. The CDR3 runs to 15 residues. CDR3 in DNA: TGTGCCAGCAGCGTCGCCGGGACATACGGGTACGAGCAGTACTTC. Protein: CASSVAGTYGYEQYF.